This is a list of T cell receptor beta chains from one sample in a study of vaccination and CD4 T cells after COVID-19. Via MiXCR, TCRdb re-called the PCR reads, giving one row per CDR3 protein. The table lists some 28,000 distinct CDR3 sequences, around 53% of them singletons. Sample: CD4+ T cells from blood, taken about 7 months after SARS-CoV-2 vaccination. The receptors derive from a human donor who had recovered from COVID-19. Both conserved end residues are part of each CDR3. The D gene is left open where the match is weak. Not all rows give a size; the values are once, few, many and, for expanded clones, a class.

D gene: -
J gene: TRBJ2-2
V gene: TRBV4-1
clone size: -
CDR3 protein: CASSHQQGGTGELFF
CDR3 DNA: TGCGCCAGCAGCCATCAACAGGGGGGGACCGGGGAGCTGTTTTTT

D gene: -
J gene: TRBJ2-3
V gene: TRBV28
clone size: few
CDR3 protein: CASETTPFLSTDTQYF
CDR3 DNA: TGTGCCAGCGAAACCACACCGTTTTTAAGCACAGATACGCAGTATTTT

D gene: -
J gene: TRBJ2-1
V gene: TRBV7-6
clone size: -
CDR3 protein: CASSQYRNEQFF
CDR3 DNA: TGTGCCAGCAGCCAATATCGCAATGAGCAGTTCTTC

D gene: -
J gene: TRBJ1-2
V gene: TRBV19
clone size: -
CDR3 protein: CASSISPDHGIYGYTF
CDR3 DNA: TGTGCCAGTAGTATATCCCCTGATCACGGAATTTATGGCTACACCTTC

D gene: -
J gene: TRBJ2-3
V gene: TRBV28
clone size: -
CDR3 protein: CATAVDTQYF
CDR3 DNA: TGTGCCACAGCTGTAGATACGCAGTATTTT

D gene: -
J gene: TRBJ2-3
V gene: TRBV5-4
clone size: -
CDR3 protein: CASIGGSTDTQYF
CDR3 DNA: TGTGCCAGCATAGGGGGTAGCACAGATACGCAGTATTTT

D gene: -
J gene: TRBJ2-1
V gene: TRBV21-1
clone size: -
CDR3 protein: CASSKPGLADDEQFF
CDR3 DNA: TGTGCCAGCAGCAAACCCGGACTAGCGGATGATGAGCAGTTCTTC

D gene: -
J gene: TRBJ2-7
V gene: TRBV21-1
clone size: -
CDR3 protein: CASSKAPGLIFSYEQYF
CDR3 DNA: TGTGCCAGCAGCAAAGCACCGGGACTCATCTTCTCCTACGAGCAGTACTTC

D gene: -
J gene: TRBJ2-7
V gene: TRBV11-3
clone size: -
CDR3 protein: CASSLDIGSEGFGEQYF
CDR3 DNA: TGTGCCAGCAGCTTAGATATCGGCAGCGAGGGCTTCGGGGAGCAGTACTTC

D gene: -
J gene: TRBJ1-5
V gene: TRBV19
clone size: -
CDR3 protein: CASSIDNSYSNQPQHF
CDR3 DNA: TGTGCCAGTAGTATAGATAACAGCTATAGCAATCAGCCCCAGCATTTT

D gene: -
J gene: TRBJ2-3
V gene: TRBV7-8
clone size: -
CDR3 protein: CASSLGSGDTQYF
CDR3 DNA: TGTGCCAGCAGCTTAGGGTCTGGAGATACGCAGTATTTT

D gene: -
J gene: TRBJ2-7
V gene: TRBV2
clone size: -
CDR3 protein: CASSGPGWGYEQYF
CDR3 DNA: TGTGCCAGCAGTGGTCCCGGGTGGGGCTACGAGCAGTACTTC

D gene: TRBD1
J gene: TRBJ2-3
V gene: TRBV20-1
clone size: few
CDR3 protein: CSAIGTGATQYF
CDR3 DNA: TGCAGTGCTATAGGGACAGGGGCTACGCAGTATTTT

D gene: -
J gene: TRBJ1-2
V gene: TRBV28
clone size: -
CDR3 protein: CASSLRGARGYGYTF
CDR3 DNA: TGTGCCAGCAGTTTAAGAGGGGCGCGTGGCTATGGCTACACCTTC

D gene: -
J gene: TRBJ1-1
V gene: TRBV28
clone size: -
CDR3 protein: CASSSPRSRRRERAFF
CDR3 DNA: TGTGCCAGCAGTTCCCCAAGAAGTCGGCGGAGAGAAAGGGCTTTCTTT

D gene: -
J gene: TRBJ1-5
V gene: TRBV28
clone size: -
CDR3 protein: CASSLFRNQPQHF
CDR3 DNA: TGTGCCAGCAGTTTATTTCGTAATCAGCCCCAGCATTTT

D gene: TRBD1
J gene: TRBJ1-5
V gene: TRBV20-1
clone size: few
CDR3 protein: CSARPGTGRANQPQHF
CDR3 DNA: TGCAGTGCTCGTCCCGGGACAGGGAGGGCCAATCAGCCCCAGCATTTT

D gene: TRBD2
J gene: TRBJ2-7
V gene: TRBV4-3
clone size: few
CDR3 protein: CASSQEVPTSGRASYEQYF
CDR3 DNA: TGCGCCAGCAGCCAAGAGGTCCCGACTAGCGGGAGGGCCTCCTACGAGCAGTACTTC

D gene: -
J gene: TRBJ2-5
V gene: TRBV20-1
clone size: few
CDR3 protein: CSARDGQGTTQYF
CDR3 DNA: TGCAGTGCTAGAGATGGGCAGGGCACGACCCAGTACTTC

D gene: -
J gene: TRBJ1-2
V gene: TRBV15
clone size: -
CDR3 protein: CATSRDPTGFSGYTF
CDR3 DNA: TGTGCCACCAGCAGAGACCCTACAGGTTTTTCTGGCTACACCTTC

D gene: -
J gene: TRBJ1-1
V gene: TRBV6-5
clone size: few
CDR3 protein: CASSFGSGMNTEAFF
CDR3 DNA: -

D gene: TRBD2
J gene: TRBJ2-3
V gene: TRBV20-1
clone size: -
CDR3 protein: CSARGSREDTDTQYF
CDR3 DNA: TGCAGTGCTAGGGGATCGCGGGAGGACACAGATACGCAGTATTTT

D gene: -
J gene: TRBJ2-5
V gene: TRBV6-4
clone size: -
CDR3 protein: CASSDGGERETQYF
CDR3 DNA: TGTGCCAGCAGTGACGGCGGGGAGCGTGAGACCCAGTACTTC

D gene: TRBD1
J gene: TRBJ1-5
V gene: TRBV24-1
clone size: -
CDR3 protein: CATIVRSNRGDNQPQHF
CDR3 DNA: TGTGCCACCATTGTGCGGTCGAACAGGGGAGACAATCAGCCCCAGCATTTT

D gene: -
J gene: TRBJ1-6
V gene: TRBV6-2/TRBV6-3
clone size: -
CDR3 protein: CASSTGSLPLHF
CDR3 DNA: TGTGCCAGCAGTACAGGGTCGCTACCCCTCCACTTT

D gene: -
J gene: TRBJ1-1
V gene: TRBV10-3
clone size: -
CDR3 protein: CAISESGNTEAFF
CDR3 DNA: TGTGCCATCAGTGAGTCGGGTAACACTGAAGCTTTCTTT